This T cell receptor beta chain derives from a study of OX40 agonist ivuxolimab in advanced cancers. Whole-study context: Three partial responders included one hepatocellular carcinoma patient and two cutaneous melanoma patients. Study outcomes and limitations: In general, CD8+ T cells held more expanded clones than CD4+ did, on average.

Points on this clone: Its antigen remains unidentified.

CDR3 length equals 13 residues. CDR1 and CDR2 from the germline V gene are MDHEN and SYDVKM. V was clipped by 5 bases and J by 1 base, with 8 bases between them. Generated by immunoSEQ multiplex PCR, the TCRdb table keeps only in-frame clones and is missing some. Found here are tens of thousands of clones, roughly 90% of them singletons; the top ten hold over 0.75%. The V call is TRBV28, the J call TRBJ1-2, with D perhaps matching TRBD1 (6 bases). The source material was CD4+ or CD8+ T cells sorted from blood, sampled in a trial of the OX40 agonist ivuxolimab. The receptor comes from an adult with an advanced solid tumor such as melanoma, head and neck, liver or kidney cancer. CDR3 loop: CASSLQGNYGYTF. CDR3 bases: TGTGCCAGCAGTCTACAGGGTAACTATGGCTACACCTTC.